These 13 T cell receptor beta chains originate from one sample sequenced in a study of shared clonotypes between healthy human individuals. The table came from immunoSEQ multiplex PCR; TCRdb's copy has only in-frame clones and leaves some out. The sample records 2 million to 3 million clones, 80% to 95% being singletons. Sequenced: naive CD4+ T cells from PBMCs. Noted subset: CD45RA+ positively selected. These receptors were obtained from a man between 18 and 35 years old in good health. Some clones in this sample may be carry-over from other donors' samples.

This chain connects TRBV7-2 to TRBJ2-3; unclear D gene. Germline V CDR1 and CDR2: SGHTA, FQGNSA. Deletions cut 5 bases from V and 4 bases from J, with 10 bases between. This CDR3 has 13 amino acids. The CDR3 sequence: CASSPPNADTQYF. The CDR3 nucleotides read TGTGCCAGCAGCCCCCCAAACGCAGATACGCAGTATTTT. The full variable domain, with the rest looked up from reference TRBV7-2 and TRBJ2-3, is GAGVSQSPSNKVTEKGKDVELRCDPISGHTALYWYRQSLGQGLEFLIYFQGNSAPDKSGLPSDRFSAERTGGSVSTLTIQRTQQEDSAVYLCASSPPNADTQYFGPGTRLTVL.

The chain carries TRBV6-4 and TRBJ2-1; 8 nucleotides agree with TRBD2. The CDR3 loop spans 15 amino acids. Germline V gene sequence: CDR1 MRHNA, CDR2 SNTAGT. V lost 6 bases to trimming and J lost 2 bases; unmatched junction nucleotides: 6. The CDR3 nucleotides read TGTGCCAGCAGGCGGGAAGCGGGAGCCTACAATGAGCAGTTCTTC. This translates into CASRREAGAYNEQFF.

This rearrangement joins TRBV19 to TRBJ2-3, with D unresolved. V lost 4 bases and J 0 bases, leaving 5 bases between the germline ends. Germline V gene lookup returns CDR1 LNHDA and CDR2 SQIVND (reference sequence). The CDR3 sequence is 13 residues long. CDR3 sequence: CASSKSSTDTQYF. DNA of the CDR3: TGTGCCAGTAGTAAGAGCAGCACAGATACGCAGTATTTT. Drawing the rest from reference TRBV19 and TRBJ2-3, the complete variable domain is DGGITQSPKYLFRKEGQNVTLSCEQNLNHDAMYWYRQDPGQGLRLIYYSQIVNDFQKGDIAEGYSVSREKKESFPLTVTSAQKNPTAFYLCASSKSSTDTQYFGPGTRLTVL.

The chain recombines TRBV28 with TRBJ2-4; possible D gene TRBD2, 6 bases. Trimming stripped 3 bases from V and 6 bases from J, with 9 bases between. The CDR3 covers 13 residues. Germline values: CDR1 MDHEN, CDR2 SYDVKM. The DNA for the CDR3 is TGTGCCAGCAGTTTCGGGCGGGGAAACATTCAGTACTTC. Translation: CASSFGRGNIQYF.

In the case of this clone: At one of its ends the junction is not consistent with the germline gene, which may arise from a read error. This chain joins TRBV27 and TRBJ2-7; D gene unclear. The germline CDR1 and CDR2 sequences are MNHEY and SMNVEV (reference sequence). The CDR3 is 12 amino acids. The CDR3 DNA follows: TGTGCCAGCGGTTTTATCAGGAGCGAGCAGTACTTC. Its protein product is CASGFIRSEQYF.

This clone is a singleton in its sample. The chain uses TRBV5-3 and TRBJ2-3; TRBD2 matches at 7 bases. TRBV5-3 is reported as an ORF; its role is uncertain. The CDR3 sequence is 15 residues long. V lost 5 bases and J lost 0; bases outside the gene matches: 6. This chain's CDR3 is CARRPRGSSTDTQYF. CDR3 sequence (DNA): TGTGCCAGAAGGCCGCGGGGGTCAAGCACAGATACGCAGTATTTT.

The chain couples TRBV6-5 to TRBJ1-1, with D perhaps matching TRBD1 (6 bases). V was pared by 2 bases and J by 11 bases, with 15 bases between. This CDR3 comprises 13 residues. Germline V gene sequence: CDR1 MNHEY, CDR2 SVGAGI. CDR3 DNA: TGTGCCAGCAGTTACGGAGAGGGACAAATGGCTTTCTTT. Amino acid sequence: CASSYGEGQMAFF.

The chain couples TRBV18 to TRBJ2-5; tentatively, D is TRBD1 or TRBD2 (5 bases each). CDR1 is KGHSH, CDR2 LQKENI, per germline. CDR3 length equals 14 residues. Trimming shortened V by 0 bases and J by 3 bases, and 8 bases separated the two germline ends. In DNA, the CDR3 is TGTGCCAGCTCACCACCTATGGGGGAAGAGACCCAGTACTTC. This translates into CASSPPMGEETQYF.

This clone appeared once. Other DNA sequences from this sample encode an identical CDR3 as well. The V and J genes are TRBV6-1 and TRBJ1-2, with TRBD1 matching 8 bases. The CDR3 sequence is 16 residues long. Germline CDR1 reads MNHNS; CDR2 reads SASEGT. Losses at the gene ends were 0 bases for V and 3 bases for J; bases not matched to a gene: 6. CDR3 in DNA: TGTGCCAGCAGTGAAGCGCGCCAGGGGGCCCACTATGGCTACACCTTC. This encodes CASSEARQGAHYGYTF.

V and J are TRBV4-1 and TRBJ2-5; 7 bases align to TRBD2. CDR1 is MGHRA and CDR2 is YSYEKL in the germline V gene. The CDR3 spans 15 residues. Trimming cost V 5 bases and J 4 bases; bases outside gene matches: 10. The CDR3 loop reads CASSFDRLAGETQYF. In DNA form, the CDR3 reads TGCGCCAGCAGCTTCGACAGACTAGCAGGAGAGACCCAGTACTTC.

This chain uses TRBV4-1 with TRBJ2-7; TRBD2 might be the D (7 bases). V was cut by 2 bases and J by 2 bases, with 13 bases left in between. The CDR3 is 15 residues long. Germline loops: CDR1 MGHRA, CDR2 YSYEKL. CDR3 sequence: CASSQRGGVPYEQYF. In DNA, the CDR3 is TGCGCCAGCAGCCAAAGGGGGGGTGTTCCCTACGAGCAGTACTTC.

The chain is built from TRBV19 and TRBJ2-2, with D perhaps given as TRBD1 or TRBD2 (5 bases each). CDR3 size: 15 residues. The germline V gene encodes CDR1 LNHDA and CDR2 SQIVND (reference sequence). The ends were cut back, 7 bases at V and 2 bases at J, with 14 bases in the middle. CDR3: CASNDGTVNTGELFF. The DNA of the CDR3 is TGTGCCAGTAATGACGGGACGGTCAACACCGGGGAGCTGTTTTTT.

This rearrangement joins TRBV6-6 to TRBJ2-1; TRBD2 matches 10 bases. The CDR3 is 14 residues long. The ends lost 5 bases at V and 5 bases at J; junction bases unmatched: 3. The V gene's germline CDR1 is MNHNY and CDR2 SVGAGI (reference sequence). Here the CDR3 DNA reads TGTGCCAGCAGTCGACTAGCGGGCGACAATGAGCAGTTCTTC. It encodes CASSRLAGDNEQFF.